Listed below are T cell receptor beta chains from one sample, sequenced in a study of T cell responses to AZD1222 COVID-19 vaccine. The repertoire was sequenced with immunoSEQ multiplex PCR; TCRdb's copy has only in-frame clones and lacks some. The profile shows approximately 80,000 clones, approximately 92% of them singletons. The source material was peripheral blood, sampled on day 0 of AZD1222 vaccination. These receptors were taken from an adult in good health. The CDR3 runs from the conserved cysteine through the conserved F or W. D genes are given only for firm matches. Size tells how often a clone was seen (once, few, many) or the class of an expanded clone, and some rows leave it out.

j_gene,abundance,d_gene,v_gene,CDR3nt,CDR3aa
TRBJ2-1,NA,NA,TRBV28,TGTGCCAGCACGGGACCTCCGCGCAATGAGCAGTTCTTC,CASTGPPRNEQFF
TRBJ1-2,NA,TRBD1,TRBV28,TGTGCCAGCACCTCACCCGGGACAGGCGAAGTCGGCTACACCTTC,CASTSPGTGEVGYTF
TRBJ1-1,NA,NA,TRBV7-9,TGTGCCAGCAGCTCGCCCTCAACCACTGAAGCTTTCTTT,CASSSPSTTEAFF
TRBJ2-1,NA,TRBD2,TRBV7-9,TGTGCCAGCAGCTTAATTCGCGGGAGCGACAATGAGCAGTTCTTC,CASSLIRGSDNEQFF
TRBJ1-2,NA,TRBD1,TRBV6-5,TGTGCCAGCAGTCCCGGGACAGGGGATTGGTATGGCTACACCTTC,CASSPGTGDWYGYTF
TRBJ1-4,once,TRBD1,TRBV5-1,TGCGCCAGCAGCCAGGACAGGGATAATGAAAAACTGTTTTTT,CASSQDRDNEKLFF
TRBJ1-1,NA,NA,TRBV6-5,TGTGCCAGCAGGATACTCGAGGGCACTGAAGCTTTCTTT,CASRILEGTEAFF
TRBJ2-4,NA,NA,TRBV11-2,TGTGCCAGCAGCCCCCGTGGCGGGGGCCCCAAGGACATTCAGTACTTC,CASSPRGGGPKDIQYF
TRBJ2-7,NA,NA,TRBV11-2,TGTGCCAGCAGCCCCGAAGGCCAAGGAAGCTACGAGCAGTACTTC,CASSPEGQGSYEQYF
TRBJ2-5,NA,NA,TRBV7-7,TGTGCCAGCAGCCAGGGAGCCGTGCGGACGGGAGAGACCCAGTACTTC,CASSQGAVRTGETQYF
TRBJ2-7,NA,TRBD2,TRBV27,TGTGCCAGCAGTTTGTCGACTAGCCCCGAGGACGAGCAGTACTTC,CASSLSTSPEDEQYF
TRBJ2-2,NA,NA,TRBV11-3,TGTGCCAGCAGCTTAAGGGAGATTAACGCCGGGGAGCTGTTTTTT,CASSLREINAGELFF
TRBJ2-5,NA,NA,TRBV29-1,TGCAGCGTCGGGGTCGGTTACCAAGAGACCCAGTACTTC,CSVGVGYQETQYF
TRBJ1-5,NA,NA,TRBV6-1,TGTGCCAGCAGTGAATCGACATCCCTTCCCCAGCATTTT,CASSESTSLPQHF
TRBJ2-5,once,NA,TRBV6-5,TGTGCCACCTCGAACGAGTACCATACGGAGACCCAGTACTTC,CATSNEYHTETQYF
TRBJ1-5,once,NA,TRBV6-2/TRBV6-3,TGTGCCAGCAGTTATGGGTACGGGGGCGGAGGCAATCAGCCCCAGCATTTT,CASSYGYGGGGNQPQHF